Following are 6 T cell receptor beta chains from one sample sequenced in a study of blood T cell repertoires in COVID-19 (dated by TCRdb to 2020 to 2022). The library was built by means of the immunoSEQ multiplex PCR assay. TCRdb re-hosts the immuneACCESS table, in-frame sequences only. Its copies lack some clones; in the studies checked, an unresolved V gene accounts for under half of them, and the cause for the rest is not known. Within this sample are about 15,000 clones, with over 75% of them counted one time only. In total, the top ten clones hold about 15% of the sample. Material: peripheral blood. Receptors originate from a human donor in a cohort sampled during active COVID-19.

The rearrangement joins TRBV5-1 to TRBJ2-7, with D unclear. Germline-derived CDR1 and CDR2 are SGHRS and YFSETQ. This CDR3 has 12 amino acids. Trimming removed 2 bases at V and 3 bases at J, with 6 bases between. The CDR3 bases are TGCGCCAGCAGCTTATTCGGCTACGAGCAGTACTTC. The encoded protein is CASSLFGYEQYF.

This clone turned up a few times. This chain links TRBV18 with TRBJ2-2; D ambiguous. The CDR3 sequence is 14 residues long. V lost 2 bases and J 5 bases, leaving 9 bases between the germline ends. The germline gives CDR1 KGHSH, CDR2 LQKENI. CDR3 amino acids: CASSPASATGELFF. CDR3 bases: TGTGCCAGCTCACCAGCATCCGCGACCGGGGAGCTGTTTTTT.

The chain couples TRBV6-2 or TRBV6-3 to TRBJ2-5, with 11 bases identical to TRBD2. V lost 2 bases, J lost 2 bases, and 7 bases stayed unmatched. Germline V lookup: CDR1 MNHEY, CDR2 SVGEGT. The CDR3 totals 17 residues. The CDR3 coding sequence is TGTGCCAGCAGTTACGGGACGACTAGCGGGGTTCAAGAGACCCAGTACTTC. Its translation: CASSYGTTSGVQETQYF.

CDR3 bases: TGTGCCAGCTCACCACCGGCCCAGGGTAAGGGCTACACCTTC. Translation gives CASSPPAQGKGYTF. The gene calls are TRBV18 and TRBJ1-2; D is possibly TRBD1 (5 bases). The length of the CDR3 is 14 residues. V shed 0 bases and J shed 8 bases, with 13 bases lying between them. Per the germline V gene, CDR1 is KGHSH and CDR2 is LQKENI.

The chain links TRBV18 to TRBJ2-7; D is unresolved. CDR1 and CDR2 from the germline V gene are KGHSH and LQKENI. With 2 bases removed from V and 0 bases from J, the gap between germline ends came to 11 bases. CDR3 length: 15 residues. The CDR3 sequence: CASSPSSDSSYEQYF. Here the CDR3 DNA reads TGTGCCAGCTCACCATCTAGTGATAGCTCCTACGAGCAGTACTTC.

This rearrangement joins TRBV18 to TRBJ2-1, with 7 nucleotides matching TRBD1. Germline V CDR1 and CDR2: KGHSH, LQKENI. The CDR3 runs to 15 residues. J gave up 0 bases and V 3 bases, and 2 bases lay outside the gene matches. This CDR3 is CASSPWTGSYNEQFF. The CDR3 DNA reads TGTGCCAGCTCACCTTGGACAGGCTCCTACAATGAGCAGTTCTTC.